This T cell receptor beta chain derives from a study of radiation and T cells in renal cell carcinoma. The CDR3 runs to 15 residues. V shed 2 bases and J shed 6 bases, with 14 bases lying between them. CDR1 is SGHTA and CDR2 is FQGNSA in the germline V gene. Regarding time point: blood 4 weeks post-SBRT, at nephrectomy. Treatment: 15 Gy SBRT to primary tumor, nephrectomy 4 weeks later. TCRdb's table, derived via immunoSEQ multiplex PCR, lists solely in-frame clones and lacks some. The repertoire holds approximately 170,000 clones, about 88% seen once, with about 11% in the top ten. The gene calls are TRBV7-2 and TRBJ1-3, with a weak D call TRBD1 (5 bases). The sequence came from a woman in her 50s with renal cell carcinoma. The sequenced sample was blood, obtained from a patient whose treatment included radiotherapy and nephrectomy. Here the CDR3 reads CASSLKTVHENTIYF. The CDR3 DNA sequence: TGTGCCAGCAGCTTAAAGACAGTTCACGAAAACACCATATATTTT. Together with reference TRBV7-2 and TRBJ1-3, the CDR3 gives the full variable domain: GAGVSQSPSNKVTEKGKDVELRCDPISGHTALYWYRQSLGQGLEFLIYFQGNSAPDKSGLPSDRFSAERTGGSVSTLTIQRTQQEDSAVYLCASSLKTVHENTIYFGEGSWLTVV.